Below, one T cell receptor beta chain is given with its context. The data were taken from a study of blood T cell repertoires in COVID-19. Across the study: Samples representing acute and convalescent COVID-19 were sourced from the United States, Italy and Spain.

Germline CDR1 reads SNHLY; CDR2 reads FYNNEI. CDR3 length: 14 amino acids. V dropped 7 bases and J dropped 7 bases, with 16 bases sitting between them. Original processing methods: How many nucleated cells were present was estimated from reference gene primer amplification. Measured with immunoSEQ multiplex PCR; TCRdb has only the in-frame clones, and not every one. For V, J and clone size, that table is used; D and trimming come from the DNA. The sample consists of over 200,000 clones, 84% of them appearing once. The sample consisted of peripheral blood. The chain employs TRBV2 and TRBJ2-2; D is ambiguous. The receptor was derived from a woman aged 45-65 years with active or convalescent COVID-19. The CDR3 bases are TGTGCCAGCAAAGGTACCAGGCAACTCGGGGAGCTGTTTTTT. Translation: CASKGTRQLGELFF.